The text below deals with one T cell receptor (beta chain). Its antigen is not known. This sample is part of a study of T cells after posttransplantation cyclophosphamide. Assay used: immunoSEQ multiplex PCR; TCRdb lists only in-frame clones, some missing. The sample records approximately 15,000 clones, roughly 80% being singletons. Methotrexate plus calcineurin inhibitor accompanied controls' myeloablative marrow transplants; sampling was 1 year later. Study-wide results and limits: Skin or GI-infiltrating T cells shared few TRB sequences with blood. Later blood repertoires were often dominated by clones from the donor CD8+ memory compartment. Recipient CMV seropositivity and CMV reactivation strongly tracked TRB clonality.

The receptor's source is a male patient between 25 and 39 years old who received an allogeneic stem cell transplant from an unrelated donor, was CMV-positive, and had acute and chronic GVHD. Some T cells may possibly be graft donor cells. Sequenced material: PBMCs, taken 440 to 450 days after allogeneic stem cell transplant with calcineurin inhibitor and methotrexate.

For the CDR3, the DNA is TGTGCCAGCAGGTCTCGGACTAGCGGGGGGTTTAGCTCCTACAATGAGCAGTTCTTC. Protein sequence: CASRSRTSGGFSSYNEQFF. V and J are TRBV7-2 and TRBJ2-1; 14 nucleotides agree with TRBD2. V dropped 6 bases and J dropped 0; count of bases not matched to a gene: 10. Germline lookup yields CDR1 SGHTA and CDR2 FQGNSA. This CDR3 comprises 19 residues.